This T cell receptor (beta chain) emerged from a study of blood T cell repertoires in COVID-19. At the level of the study: Sources were T cells, B-cell-depleted T cells, or PBMCs; the material itself was cDNA or gDNA.

The protocol was immunoSEQ multiplex PCR, while the TCRdb copy is restricted to in-frame clones and leaves out a portion. The table shows about 290,000 clones, with around 90% occurring only once. Among Cohort 3 donors, those recovered had two negative PCRs, clearance, or symptom resolution. The receptor's source is a woman aged 40 to 50 who had recovered from COVID-19. Input material: PBMCs or T cells enriched from blood (not recorded which).

CDR3 nucleotide sequence: TGCGCCAGCAGCCAAGATAAGCAGGGAAAGACTGAAGCTTTCTTT. Translating gives CASSQDKQGKTEAFF. The chain has TRBV4-1 and TRBJ1-1; a weak D match, TRBD1 (5 bases). Trimming removed 0 bases at V and 5 bases at J, with 13 bases between. The CDR3 is 15 amino acids. Germline-derived CDR1 and CDR2 are MGHRA and YSYEKL.